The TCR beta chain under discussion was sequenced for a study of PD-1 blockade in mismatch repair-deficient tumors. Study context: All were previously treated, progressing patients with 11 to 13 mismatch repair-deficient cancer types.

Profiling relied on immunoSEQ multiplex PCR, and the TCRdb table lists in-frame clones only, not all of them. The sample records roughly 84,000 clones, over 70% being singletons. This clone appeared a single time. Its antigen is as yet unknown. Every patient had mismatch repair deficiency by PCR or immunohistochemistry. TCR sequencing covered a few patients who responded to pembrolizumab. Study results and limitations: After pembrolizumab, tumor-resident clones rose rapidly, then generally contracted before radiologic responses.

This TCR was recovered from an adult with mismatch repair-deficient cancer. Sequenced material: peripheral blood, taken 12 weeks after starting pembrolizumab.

The CDR3 is CASSPGTGVGYTF. CDR3 nucleotide sequence: TGTGCCAGCAGTCCCGGGACAGGGGTCGGCTACACCTTC. The chain joins TRBV27 to TRBJ1-2, with 10 bases matching TRBD1. Unmatched junction bases numbered 5, after V lost 5 bases and J lost 8 bases. The CDR3 covers 13 residues. Germline loops: CDR1 MNHEY, CDR2 SMNVEV (reference sequence).